The 26 T cell receptor beta chains presented below share a single source sample, sequenced in a study of blood T cell repertoires in COVID-19. The method was immunoSEQ multiplex PCR; TCRdb's version includes in-frame clones alone and lacks a portion of them. Of about 110,000 clones detected, 88% appear once; the ten largest clones hold about 2.2%. The sample consisted of peripheral blood. These receptors came from a human donor in a cohort sampled during active COVID-19.

The chain has TRBV14 and TRBJ2-2; 12 nucleotides agree with TRBD2. Germline trimming cut 4 bases from V and 4 bases from J; bases unmatched to any gene: 10. Germline CDR1 and CDR2: SGHDN and FVKESK. The CDR3 is 18 residues long. The CDR3 protein is CASSPETLLAGGTGELFF. The CDR3, as DNA: TGTGCCAGCAGCCCCGAAACTCTACTAGCGGGAGGCACCGGGGAGCTGTTTTTT.

The chain couples TRBV9 to TRBJ2-7; 8 bases are shared with TRBD1. The CDR3 length is 16 residues. The germline CDR1 and CDR2 sequences are SGDLS and YYNGEE. J lost 0 bases, V lost 0 bases, and 5 bases had no gene match. CDR3: CASSVGGTGTSYEQYF. The CDR3 coding sequence is TGTGCCAGCAGCGTAGGGGGGACAGGAACCTCCTACGAGCAGTACTTC.

This clone was detected a few times. V and J are TRBV4-1 and TRBJ2-7, with 9 bases that match TRBD2. Germline V gives CDR1 MGHRA, CDR2 YSYEKL. The CDR3 is 15 residues long. The junction had 7 bases not matched to a gene; V was cut back by 0 bases and J by 7 bases. The CDR3 sequence: CASSQEPGLAGEQYF. The CDR3 DNA reads as TGCGCCAGCAGCCAAGAACCGGGACTAGCTGGTGAGCAGTACTTC.

This chain links TRBV25-1 with TRBJ2-3, with 10 bases identical to TRBD2. J gave up 0 bases and V 9 bases, and 3 bases lay outside the gene matches. CDR3 length: 14 residues. From germline, CDR1 is MGHDK and CDR2 SYGVNS. The CDR3 loop reads CASSTSGSTDTQYF. The DNA for the CDR3 is TGTGCCAGTTCGACTAGCGGGAGCACAGATACGCAGTATTTT.

This clone showed up just once. The chain combines TRBV6-6 with TRBJ1-3; D is unresolved. This CDR3 region has 12 residues. Germline values: CDR1 MNHNY, CDR2 SVGAGI (reference sequence). Trimming stripped 6 bases from V and 1 base from J, with 4 bases between. CDR3 sequence: CASSISGNTIYF. CDR3 DNA sequence: TGTGCCAGCAGCATTTCTGGAAACACCATATATTTT.

The rearrangement uses TRBV11-2 and TRBJ2-3; 9 nucleotides match TRBD1. The CDR3 has 14 amino acids. Trimming at V came to 5 bases and at J to 5 bases, leaving 5 bases not matched to a gene. The V gene's germline CDR1 is SGHAT and CDR2 FQNNGV. CDR3 amino acids: CASSETGGRDTQYF. The DNA of the CDR3 is TGTGCCAGCAGCGAGACAGGGGGGCGAGATACGCAGTATTTT.

The chain recombines TRBV7-8 with TRBJ2-1; 14 positions match TRBD2. V was clipped by 2 bases and J by 5 bases; unmatched bases: 8. Germline CDR1 and CDR2: SGHVS and FQNEAQ. This CDR3 spans 18 amino acids. CDR3 nucleotides: TGTGCCAGCAGCTTAATCCCCGGACTAGCGGGGGGTAACAATGAGCAGTTCTTC. Amino acid sequence: CASSLIPGLAGGNNEQFF. The full variable domain, with the rest looked up from reference TRBV7-8 and TRBJ2-1, is GAGVSQSPRYKVAKRGQDVALRCDPISGHVSLFWYQQALGQGPEFLTYFQNEAQLDKSGLPSDRFFAERPEGSVSTLKIQRTQQEDSAVYLCASSLIPGLAGGNNEQFFGPGTRLTVL.

The genes are TRBV18 and TRBJ2-7; weak D call: TRBD2 (5 bases). This CDR3 comprises 12 residues. The V end was cut by 0 bases, the J end by 6 bases, with 6 bases between. Germline values: CDR1 KGHSH, CDR2 LQKENI. CDR3 DNA: TGTGCCAGCTCACCACCGAGCGGCGAGCAGTACTTC. This codes for CASSPPSGEQYF.

The chain links TRBV6-2 or TRBV6-3 to TRBJ2-3, with TRBD2 identical over 8 bases. The CDR3 is 17 residues long. V lost 6 bases and J lost 3; bases outside the gene matches: 14. The germline CDR1 and CDR2 sequences are MNHEY and SVGEGT. The CDR3 DNA reads as TGTGCCAGCAGCCGACTAGCTCTTCGGGAGGGTACAGATACGCAGTATTTT. Protein: CASSRLALREGTDTQYF.

The gene calls are TRBV27 and TRBJ2-6; 12 bases match TRBD1. Germline V gene lookup returns CDR1 MNHEY and CDR2 SMNVEV (reference sequence). Losses at the gene ends were 8 bases for V and 0 bases for J; bases not matched to a gene: 11. The CDR3 length is 19 residues. The CDR3 region has the DNA TGTGCCAGCTCCCACCTCCTGGGACAGGGGGCCTCTGGGGCCAACGTCCTGACTTTC. Translated, it gives CASSHLLGQGASGANVLTF.

J is TRBJ2-1 and V is TRBV9; D perhaps matches TRBD2 (6 bases). CDR1 is SGDLS, CDR2 YYNGEE, per germline. V was clipped by 0 bases and J by 0 bases, with 10 bases between them. The CDR3 length is 16 residues. The CDR3 coding sequence is TGTGCCAGCAGCGTAGGGGTGGGGGGCTCCTACAATGAGCAGTTCTTC. As protein: CASSVGVGGSYNEQFF.

The genes are TRBV29-1 and TRBJ2-5, with 8 bases matching TRBD2. The germline gives CDR1 SQVTM, CDR2 ANQGSEA. Losses at the gene ends were 7 bases for V and 5 bases for J; bases not matched to a gene: 18. The CDR3 spans 16 residues. CDR3 nucleotides: TGCAGCGGGATGGAACTAGCGGAGCGCCGCGGGGAGACCCAGTACTTC. Its protein is CSGMELAERRGETQYF. The full variable domain, completed using reference TRBV29-1 and TRBJ2-5, is SAVISQKPSRDICQRGTSLTIQCQVDSQVTMMFWYRQQPGQSLTLIATANQGSEATYESGFVIDKFPISRPNLTFSTLTVSNMSPEDSSIYLCSGMELAERRGETQYFGPGTRLLVL.

In this sample, this clone turned up a few times. The J gene is TRBJ1-5, the V gene TRBV3-1 (or the pseudogene TRBV3-2); D is unresolved. Germline CDR1 LGHDT, CDR2 YNNKEL (reference sequence). V was cut by 3 bases and J by 1 base, with 7 bases left in between. This CDR3 is 14 amino acids long. This CDR3 reads CASSQRQSNQPQHF. The CDR3 coding sequence is TGTGCCAGCAGCCAGCGGCAGAGCAATCAGCCCCAGCATTTT.

The J gene is TRBJ2-1, the V gene TRBV3-1 (or the pseudogene TRBV3-2); 15 bases fit TRBD2. Germline V CDR1 and CDR2: LGHDT, YNNKEL (reference sequence). The CDR3 runs to 19 residues. Unmatched junction bases numbered 17, after V lost 5 bases and J lost 9 bases. The DNA of the CDR3 is TGTGCCAGCAGCTCGGGACTAGCGGGAGGAAGGGTCGCACGGGGTGAGCAGTTCTTC. Translating gives CASSSGLAGGRVARGEQFF.

In nucleotides, the CDR3 is TGCGCCAGCAGGGTAGAGGGTCTTCTGTTAGATACGCAGTATTTT. It specifies CASRVEGLLLDTQYF. V and J are TRBV5-1 and TRBJ2-3; D perhaps matches TRBD2 (5 bases). The CDR3 consists of 15 residues. Trimming pared 5 bases from V and 5 bases from J, leaving 18 bases between. Germline V gene sequence: CDR1 SGHRS, CDR2 YFSETQ.

The rearrangement uses TRBV30 and TRBJ2-1, with D tentatively TRBD2 (6 bases). CDR1 is GTSNPN, CDR2 SVGIG, per germline (reference sequence). With 0 bases removed from V and 13 bases from J, the gap between germline ends came to 13 bases. There are 12 residues in the CDR3. The CDR3: CAWSVGDFIQFF. The CDR3, as DNA: TGTGCCTGGAGTGTTGGGGACTTTATTCAGTTCTTC.

The rearrangement joins TRBV7-3 to TRBJ2-2, with TRBD2 matching over 8 bases. Germline CDR1 reads SGHTA; CDR2 reads FQGTGA. Trimming at V came to 4 bases and at J to 5 bases, leaving 6 bases not matched to a gene. This CDR3 contains 15 residues. Here the CDR3 DNA reads TGTGCCAGCAGCTCCAGCTCGGGAGGGACCGGGGAGCTGTTTTTT. Its protein product is CASSSSSGGTGELFF.

This clone was observed once. The chain couples TRBV4-1 to TRBJ2-6; 9 nucleotides match TRBD1. The CDR3 contains 17 residues. Germline V gene sequence: CDR1 MGHRA, CDR2 YSYEKL. The junction had 8 bases not matched to a gene; V was cut back by 4 bases and J by 4 bases. CDR3 in amino acids: CASSPPDRGLGANVLTF. CDR3 nucleotides: TGCGCCAGCAGCCCCCCTGACAGGGGGTTGGGGGCCAACGTCCTGACTTTC.

This clone was counted a single time. The chain is built from TRBV7-9 and TRBJ2-3; 8 positions match TRBD1. The V gene end was trimmed by 5 bases and the J gene end by 6 bases; junction bases not matched to a gene: 7. The CDR3 spans 14 residues. Germline lookup yields CDR1 SEHNR and CDR2 FQNEAQ (reference sequence). CDR3 protein: CASSQGQGIDTQYF. The CDR3, as DNA: TGTGCCAGCAGCCAAGGACAGGGCATCGATACGCAGTATTTT.

In this sample, this clone turned up a few times. The CDR3 DNA reads as TGCGCCAGCAGCCAAACTGGGGACTCGTACAATGAGCAGTTCTTC. Translating gives CASSQTGDSYNEQFF. This chain links TRBV4-1 with TRBJ2-1, with D possibly TRBD2 on 6 matching bases. V was pared by 2 bases and J by 4 bases, with 12 bases between. Germline-derived CDR1 and CDR2 are MGHRA and YSYEKL. There are 15 residues in the CDR3.

The chain has TRBV28 and TRBJ2-3; 8 bases agree with TRBD2. Germline lookup yields CDR1 MDHEN and CDR2 SYDVKM. V lost 3 bases, J lost 2 bases, and 7 bases stayed unmatched. The CDR3 loop spans 16 amino acids. CDR3 sequence: CASSFIGGGLTDTQYF. CDR3 nucleotides: TGTGCCAGCAGTTTTATAGGCGGGGGGCTCACAGATACGCAGTATTTT.

This clone was seen only a few times. This chain joins TRBV20-1 and TRBJ2-1, with D possibly matching TRBD2 (6 bases). This CDR3 has 11 residues. V dropped 2 bases and J dropped 7 bases, with 6 bases sitting between them. In germline, CDR1 is DFQATT, CDR2 SNEGSKA (reference sequence). CDR3 amino acids: CSARRGNEQFF. CDR3 sequence (DNA): TGCAGTGCTAGACGGGGGAATGAGCAGTTCTTC.

The chain links TRBV6-5 to TRBJ2-6, with D possibly matching TRBD1 (6 bases). Trimming cost V 2 bases and J 2 bases, with 7 bases left between them. The CDR3 spans 15 residues. Per the germline V gene, CDR1 is MNHEY and CDR2 is SVGAGI. The CDR3 DNA follows: TGTGCCAGCAGTTACCAGGGGCCTGGGGCCAACGTCCTGACTTTC. This gives the protein CASSYQGPGANVLTF.

This chain uses TRBV3-1 (or the pseudogene TRBV3-2) with TRBJ2-7, with TRBD2 identical over 11 bases. The CDR3 consists of 16 residues. CDR1 LGHDT and CDR2 YNNKEL come from the germline V gene (reference sequence). Germline trimming cut 1 base from V and 6 bases from J; bases unmatched to any gene: 8. The CDR3 loop reads CASSQGGLAGSPEQYF. Written as DNA, the CDR3 is TGTGCCAGCAGCCAAGGAGGACTAGCGGGTTCCCCCGAGCAGTACTTC.

The chain recombines TRBV7-3 with TRBJ2-3; 8 nucleotides line up with TRBD2. The germline CDR1 and CDR2 sequences are SGHTA and FQGTGA. This CDR3 is built from 16 residues. Trimming took 0 bases from V and 4 from J; bases not matched to a gene: 6. The CDR3 region has the DNA TGTGCCAGCAGCTTAACGTTAGCGGGAACGGCAGATACGCAGTATTTT. Protein sequence: CASSLTLAGTADTQYF. The complete variable domain, with remaining parts taken from reference TRBV7-3 and TRBJ2-3, reads GAGVSQTPSNKVTEKGKYVELRCDPISGHTALYWYRQSLGQGPEFLIYFQGTGAADDSGLPNDRFFAVRPEGSVSTLKIQRTERGDSAVYLCASSLTLAGTADTQYFGPGTRLTVL.

This clone was observed once. The V and J genes are TRBV14 and TRBJ2-7, with a weak D call TRBD2 (5 bases). The V end was cut by 3 bases, the J end by 2 bases, with 17 bases between. The CDR3 spans 16 residues. Germline V lookup: CDR1 SGHDN, CDR2 FVKESK. In DNA, the CDR3 is TGTGCCAGCAGCCAGGACTTCCCGTCCCCTACCTACGAGCAGTACTTC. Its protein is CASSQDFPSPTYEQYF.